The TCR beta chain described here comes from a study of resident and recirculating memory T cells in vitiligo. Turning to the study itself: The samples were homogenized without cell sorting before genomic DNA extraction.

Germline values: CDR1 SNHLY, CDR2 FYNNEI. Germline trimming cut 8 bases from V and 9 bases from J; bases unmatched to any gene: 8. CDR3 length: 14 residues. Study results and caveats: No single dominant TCR clone appeared; lesion clonality varied.

About this clone: Its antigen is undetermined.

Patients had to be free of confetti depigmentation, indicating active vitiligo. Patients had received no treatment within the previous three months. This table comes from immunoSEQ multiplex PCR, and its TCRdb copy is limited to in-frame clones, with some not included. The profile covers 70,000 to 85,000 clones, with about nine tenths appearing a single time and roughly 5% taken by the ten largest. This chain connects TRBV2 to TRBJ2-1; 12 positions match TRBD1. Material for sequencing was blood. This receptor was identified in a male donor with vitiligo. CDR3: CASLGDRGLAEQFF. As DNA, the CDR3 is TGTGCCAGCCTAGGGGACAGGGGGCTTGCTGAGCAGTTCTTC.